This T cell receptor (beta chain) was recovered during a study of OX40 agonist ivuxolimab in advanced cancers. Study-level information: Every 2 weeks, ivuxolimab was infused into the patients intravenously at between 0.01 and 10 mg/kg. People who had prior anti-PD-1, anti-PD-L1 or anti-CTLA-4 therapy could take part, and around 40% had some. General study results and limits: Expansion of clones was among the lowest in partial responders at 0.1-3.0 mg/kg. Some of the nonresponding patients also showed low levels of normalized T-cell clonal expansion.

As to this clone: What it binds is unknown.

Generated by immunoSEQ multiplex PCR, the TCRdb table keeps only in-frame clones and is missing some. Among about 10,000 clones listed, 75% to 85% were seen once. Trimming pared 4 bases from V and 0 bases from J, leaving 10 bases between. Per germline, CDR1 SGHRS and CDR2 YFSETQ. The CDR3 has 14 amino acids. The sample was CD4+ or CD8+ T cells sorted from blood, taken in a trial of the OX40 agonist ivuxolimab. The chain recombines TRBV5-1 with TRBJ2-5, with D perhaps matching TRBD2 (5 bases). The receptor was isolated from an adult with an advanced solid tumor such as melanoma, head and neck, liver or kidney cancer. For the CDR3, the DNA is TGCGCCAGCAGCGAGGGAACGTACCAAGAGACCCAGTACTTC. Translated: CASSEGTYQETQYF. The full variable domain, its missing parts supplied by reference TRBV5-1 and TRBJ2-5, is KAGVTQTPRYLIKTRGQQVTLSCSPISGHRSVSWYQQTPGQGLQFLFEYFSETQRNKGNFPGRFSGRQFSNSRSEMNVSTLELGDSALYLCASSEGTYQETQYFGPGTRLLVL.